These T cell receptor beta chains were read from a single sample in a study of PD-L1 blockade in urothelial cancer. The assay was immunoSEQ multiplex PCR, and TCRdb's table has in-frame clones only and misses some. This table holds around 56,000 clones, roughly 84% found once. The source was PBMCs, collected around atezolizumab (anti-PD-L1) treatment. Receptors originate from a man in his fifties with urothelial cancer. The CDR3 runs from the conserved cysteine through the conserved F or W. Fields, in order: J gene, V gene, clone size, D gene, CDR3 DNA, CDR3 protein. D genes are given only for firm matches. Part of the rows lack a size; the others show once, few, many or a class for expanded clones.

j_gene: TRBJ2-7
v_gene: TRBV5-4
abundance: few
d_gene: TRBD1
CDR3nt: TGTGCCAGCGGGAGGGACAGGGCCTACGAGCAGTACTTC
CDR3aa: CASGRDRAYEQYF

j_gene: TRBJ2-5
v_gene: TRBV2
abundance: NA
d_gene: TRBD2
CDR3nt: TGTGCCAGCAGTGATTGGCTAGCGGGCGAGACCCAGTACTTC
CDR3aa: CASSDWLAGETQYF

j_gene: TRBJ2-7
v_gene: TRBV10-3
abundance: once
d_gene: NA
CDR3nt: TGTGCCATCCGGACTGCTTACGAGCAGTACTTC
CDR3aa: CAIRTAYEQYF

j_gene: TRBJ1-1
v_gene: TRBV1
abundance: NA
d_gene: NA
CDR3nt: TGCACCAGCAGCCAAGAAGACAGTCGAAAGCATGAAGCTTTCTTT
CDR3aa: CTSSQEDSRKHEAFF

j_gene: TRBJ1-5
v_gene: TRBV6-1
abundance: NA
d_gene: NA
CDR3nt: TGTGCCAGCAGTGAAGAAGGGAGTAGTCAGCCCCAGCATTTT
CDR3aa: CASSEEGSSQPQHF

j_gene: TRBJ1-1
v_gene: TRBV4-2
abundance: few
d_gene: NA
CDR3nt: TGTGCCAGCAGCCAACAAAACAGGGATGGGGAGAACACTGAAGCTTTCTTT
CDR3aa: CASSQQNRDGENTEAFF

j_gene: TRBJ2-3
v_gene: TRBV7-9
abundance: NA
d_gene: NA
CDR3nt: TGTGCCAGCAGCTTAGCGCCGGAGGGAGATACGCAGTATTTT
CDR3aa: CASSLAPEGDTQYF

j_gene: TRBJ2-5
v_gene: TRBV14
abundance: NA
d_gene: NA
CDR3nt: TGTGCCAGCAGCCAAGGGGGAGCCCAGTACTTC
CDR3aa: CASSQGGAQYF

j_gene: TRBJ2-7
v_gene: TRBV28
abundance: once
d_gene: NA
CDR3nt: TGTGCCAGCAGTCCTTACCCCCAGGGGGGTCCCTACGAGCAGTACTTC
CDR3aa: CASSPYPQGGPYEQYF

j_gene: TRBJ2-3
v_gene: TRBV11-2
abundance: once
d_gene: TRBD2
CDR3nt: TGTGCCAGCAGCTTAGGGACTAGCGGGGGGTCAAATACGCAGTATTTT
CDR3aa: CASSLGTSGGSNTQYF

j_gene: TRBJ2-1
v_gene: TRBV27
abundance: NA
d_gene: NA
CDR3nt: TGTGCCAGCAGTCCCTCGGTTAGCTCCTACAATGAGCAGTTCTTC
CDR3aa: CASSPSVSSYNEQFF

j_gene: TRBJ2-3
v_gene: TRBV4-2
abundance: NA
d_gene: TRBD2
CDR3nt: TGTGCCAGCAGCGGACTAGCGAGCACAGATACGCAGTATTTT
CDR3aa: CASSGLASTDTQYF

j_gene: TRBJ2-5
v_gene: TRBV7-7
abundance: NA
d_gene: TRBD2
CDR3nt: TGTGCTAGCAGCGTTAGCGGGGGACAAGAGACCCAGTACTTC
CDR3aa: CASSVSGGQETQYF

j_gene: TRBJ2-7
v_gene: TRBV19
abundance: NA
d_gene: TRBD2
CDR3nt: TGTGCCAGTAGTAGACTAGCGGGATCCTACGAGCAGTACTTC
CDR3aa: CASSRLAGSYEQYF

j_gene: TRBJ1-1
v_gene: TRBV19
abundance: NA
d_gene: NA
CDR3nt: TGTGCCAGTAGTACCTTAGACAGGAACACTGAAGCTTTCTTT
CDR3aa: CASSTLDRNTEAFF

j_gene: TRBJ1-1
v_gene: TRBV10-3
abundance: NA
d_gene: NA
CDR3nt: TGTGCCAGCCTGACAGCGCCGAACACTGAAGCTTTCTTT
CDR3aa: CASLTAPNTEAFF

j_gene: TRBJ2-7
v_gene: TRBV4-1
abundance: NA
d_gene: TRBD2
CDR3nt: TGCGCCAGCAGCCAAGAGGGACTAGCGGGAGGGCCCTCCTACGAGCAGTACTTC
CDR3aa: CASSQEGLAGGPSYEQYF

j_gene: TRBJ2-5
v_gene: TRBV2
abundance: NA
d_gene: TRBD1
CDR3nt: TGTGCCAGCGGAAGAGACAGGGCCGGGACCCAGTACTTC
CDR3aa: CASGRDRAGTQYF

j_gene: TRBJ1-5
v_gene: TRBV2
abundance: NA
d_gene: NA
CDR3nt: TGTGCCAGTGGGGTGGGCCTAGGGGGGCCCCAGCATTTT
CDR3aa: CASGVGLGGPQHF

j_gene: TRBJ2-7
v_gene: TRBV9
abundance: NA
d_gene: TRBD1
CDR3nt: TGTGCCAGCAGCGCCGGGACAGGGCACGACTACGAGCAGTACTTC
CDR3aa: CASSAGTGHDYEQYF

j_gene: TRBJ2-1
v_gene: TRBV6-4
abundance: NA
d_gene: NA
CDR3nt: TGTGCCAGCAGTGACGTCGCTCCCAGCTCCTACAATGAGCAGTTCTTC
CDR3aa: CASSDVAPSSYNEQFF

j_gene: TRBJ2-7
v_gene: TRBV5-6
abundance: NA
d_gene: TRBD1
CDR3nt: TGTGCCAGCAGCAGGGACAGATCCTACGAGCAGTACTTC
CDR3aa: CASSRDRSYEQYF

j_gene: TRBJ2-7
v_gene: TRBV5-4
abundance: once
d_gene: TRBD1
CDR3nt: TGTGCCAGCAGCATGGGACAGGTCTCCTACGAGCAGTACTTC
CDR3aa: CASSMGQVSYEQYF

j_gene: TRBJ2-2
v_gene: TRBV11-1
abundance: NA
d_gene: NA
CDR3nt: TGTGCCAGCAGCCCGACTAGTTACACCGGGGAGCTGTTTTTT
CDR3aa: CASSPTSYTGELFF

j_gene: TRBJ2-7
v_gene: TRBV18
abundance: NA
d_gene: NA
CDR3nt: TGTGCCAGCTCACCACCGGGGGCGAGATACGAGCAGTACTTC
CDR3aa: CASSPPGARYEQYF

j_gene: TRBJ2-7
v_gene: TRBV9
abundance: NA
d_gene: NA
CDR3nt: TGTGCCAGCAGCCGTACAGGAGGGTCCTACGAGCAGTACTTC
CDR3aa: CASSRTGGSYEQYF

j_gene: TRBJ2-1
v_gene: TRBV6-5
abundance: NA
d_gene: NA
CDR3nt: TGTGCCAGCAGTTACTCGTATTTGAATGAGCAGTTCTTC
CDR3aa: CASSYSYLNEQFF

j_gene: TRBJ1-4
v_gene: TRBV6-1
abundance: NA
d_gene: TRBD1
CDR3nt: TGTGCCAGCAGTGAAGTCAGGGGGCGCCCTGAAAAACTGTTTTTT
CDR3aa: CASSEVRGRPEKLFF

j_gene: TRBJ1-2
v_gene: TRBV7-6
abundance: NA
d_gene: NA
CDR3nt: TGTGCCAGCAGCTTAGCGCCGGGACTGGACTATGGCTACACCTTC
CDR3aa: CASSLAPGLDYGYTF

j_gene: TRBJ2-1
v_gene: TRBV15
abundance: NA
d_gene: TRBD2
CDR3nt: TGTGCCACCAGCAGATCGGGACTAGCGCCAAACAATGAGCAGTTCTTC
CDR3aa: CATSRSGLAPNNEQFF

j_gene: TRBJ2-1
v_gene: TRBV5-1
abundance: NA
d_gene: TRBD2
CDR3nt: TGCGCCAGCAGCTTCTCGCTAACTAGCGGGAGTTACAATGAGCAGTTCTTC
CDR3aa: CASSFSLTSGSYNEQFF

j_gene: TRBJ1-5
v_gene: TRBV5-6
abundance: NA
d_gene: TRBD1
CDR3nt: TGTGCCAGCAGGGCATCGGGACAGCTCAATCAGCCCCAGCATTTT
CDR3aa: CASRASGQLNQPQHF

j_gene: TRBJ2-7
v_gene: TRBV5-1
abundance: NA
d_gene: TRBD1
CDR3nt: TGCGCCAGCAGCTTGTCGGGACAGCCCTCTGACGAGCAGTACTTC
CDR3aa: CASSLSGQPSDEQYF

j_gene: TRBJ1-6
v_gene: TRBV7-2
abundance: few
d_gene: NA
CDR3nt: TGTGCCAGCAGCTTAGCGCTGACAGGACCTAATTCACCCCTCCACTTT
CDR3aa: CASSLALTGPNSPLHF

j_gene: TRBJ2-7
v_gene: TRBV11-2
abundance: NA
d_gene: TRBD1
CDR3nt: TGTGCCAGCAGCTGGGGGACAGGGGGCTACGAGCAGTACTTC
CDR3aa: CASSWGTGGYEQYF

j_gene: TRBJ1-2
v_gene: TRBV6-5
abundance: NA
d_gene: NA
CDR3nt: TGTGCCAGCAGTTACTCCGGGGGGAACTATGGCTACACCTTC
CDR3aa: CASSYSGGNYGYTF

j_gene: TRBJ1-4
v_gene: TRBV14
abundance: NA
d_gene: NA
CDR3nt: TGTGCCAGCAGCCAATTCACCGGGACTAATGAAAAACTGTTTTTT
CDR3aa: CASSQFTGTNEKLFF

j_gene: TRBJ1-2
v_gene: TRBV6-5
abundance: NA
d_gene: NA
CDR3nt: TGTGCCAGCAGTTACGGTGTTGGGGCCTATGGCTACACCTTC
CDR3aa: CASSYGVGAYGYTF

j_gene: TRBJ1-5
v_gene: TRBV6-6
abundance: few
d_gene: TRBD1
CDR3nt: TGTGCCAGCAGCGTACAGGGGGGATTTCGGCCCCAGCATTTT
CDR3aa: CASSVQGGFRPQHF

j_gene: TRBJ1-4
v_gene: TRBV27
abundance: once
d_gene: NA
CDR3nt: TGTGCCAGCAGTTCTCGAACAGGGCAAACTTACGAAAAACTGTTTTTT
CDR3aa: CASSSRTGQTYEKLFF

j_gene: TRBJ1-5
v_gene: TRBV7-2
abundance: NA
d_gene: NA
CDR3nt: TGTGCCAGCAGCTTAGGGAGGGCCCAGCCCCAGCATTTT
CDR3aa: CASSLGRAQPQHF

j_gene: TRBJ1-4
v_gene: TRBV21-1
abundance: NA
d_gene: NA
CDR3nt: TGTGCCAGCAGCAACGTCCCCAGGGGGCGGGCCCCCGAAAAACTGTTTTTT
CDR3aa: CASSNVPRGRAPEKLFF

j_gene: TRBJ2-2
v_gene: TRBV9
abundance: NA
d_gene: TRBD1
CDR3nt: TGTGCCAGCAGCTCCCGACAGGGGAACGGGGAGCTGTTTTTT
CDR3aa: CASSSRQGNGELFF

j_gene: TRBJ1-5
v_gene: TRBV28
abundance: NA
d_gene: NA
CDR3nt: TGTGCCAGCAGTTCCCCCCCTAATCAGCCCCAGCATTTT
CDR3aa: CASSSPPNQPQHF

j_gene: TRBJ1-3
v_gene: TRBV6-5
abundance: NA
d_gene: TRBD1
CDR3nt: TGTGCCAGCTCGGACAGGCACTCTGGAAACACCATATATTTT
CDR3aa: CASSDRHSGNTIYF

j_gene: TRBJ2-5
v_gene: TRBV15
abundance: NA
d_gene: NA
CDR3nt: TGTGCCACCAGCAGAGGAGTAACAGAGACCCAGTACTTC
CDR3aa: CATSRGVTETQYF

j_gene: TRBJ1-1
v_gene: TRBV18
abundance: NA
d_gene: NA
CDR3nt: TGTGCCAGCTCACCACCGAGGCTGAACACTGAAGCTTTCTTT
CDR3aa: CASSPPRLNTEAFF

j_gene: TRBJ2-1
v_gene: TRBV28
abundance: once
d_gene: NA
CDR3nt: TGTGCCAGCAGTTGGGGCCGGAGAAGGTCCGATGAGCAGTTCTTC
CDR3aa: CASSWGRRRSDEQFF

j_gene: TRBJ2-3
v_gene: TRBV7-2
abundance: NA
d_gene: TRBD2
CDR3nt: TGTGCCAGCAGCCAGGGGACTAGGATATATCCGCAGTATTTT
CDR3aa: CASSQGTRIYPQYF

j_gene: TRBJ2-5
v_gene: TRBV7-9
abundance: NA
d_gene: NA
CDR3nt: TGTGCCAGCAGCTTAAAGGGGGATGGCGAGACCCAGTACTTC
CDR3aa: CASSLKGDGETQYF

j_gene: TRBJ2-5
v_gene: TRBV11-2
abundance: NA
d_gene: NA
CDR3nt: TGTGCCAGCAGCTTAGGACGGGCAGGGCAAGAGACCCAGTACTTC
CDR3aa: CASSLGRAGQETQYF

j_gene: TRBJ2-2
v_gene: TRBV7-8
abundance: once
d_gene: NA
CDR3nt: TGTGCCAGCAGCCTACGGGACTCCAATACCGGGGAGCTGTTTTTT
CDR3aa: CASSLRDSNTGELFF

j_gene: TRBJ2-7
v_gene: TRBV7-9
abundance: NA
d_gene: NA
CDR3nt: TGTGCCAGCAGCCACGATACCGGGACACCGTACGAGCAGTACTTC
CDR3aa: CASSHDTGTPYEQYF

j_gene: TRBJ2-1
v_gene: TRBV21-1
abundance: NA
d_gene: NA
CDR3nt: TGTGCCAGCAGCAAAGGGCCTCGAACTAGCCGACATAACCCGGAATCCTACAATGAGCAGTTCTTC
CDR3aa: CASSKGPRTSRHNPESYNEQFF

j_gene: TRBJ2-2
v_gene: TRBV5-1
abundance: NA
d_gene: TRBD2
CDR3nt: TGCGCCAGCAGCTTGGTGACTAGCGGGAGGCCCTTGAACACCGGGGAGCTGTTTTTT
CDR3aa: CASSLVTSGRPLNTGELFF